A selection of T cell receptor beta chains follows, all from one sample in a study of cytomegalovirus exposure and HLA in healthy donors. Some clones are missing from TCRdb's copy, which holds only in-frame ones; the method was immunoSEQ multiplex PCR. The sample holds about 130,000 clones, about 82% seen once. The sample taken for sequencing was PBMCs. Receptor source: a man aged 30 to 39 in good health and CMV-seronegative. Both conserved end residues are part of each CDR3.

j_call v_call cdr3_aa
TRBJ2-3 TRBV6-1 CASRQIAGSTDTQYF
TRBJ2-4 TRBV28 CASSRTESKNIQYF
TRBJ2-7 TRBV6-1 CASPKGAGAEQYF
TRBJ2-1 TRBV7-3 CASSFRLAGANEQFF
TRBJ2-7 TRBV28 CTSSPKWATYEQYF
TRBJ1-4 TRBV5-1 CASRLPGTGNEKLFF
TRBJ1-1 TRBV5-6 CASSLEGTGYTEAFF
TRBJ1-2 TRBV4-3 CASSPTGGNYGYTF
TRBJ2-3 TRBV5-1 CASSPTGDHTQYF
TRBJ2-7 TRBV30 CACPRDNYEQYF
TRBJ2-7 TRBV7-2 CASSPQGQLNSYEQYF
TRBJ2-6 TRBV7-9 CASSETGNGANVLTF
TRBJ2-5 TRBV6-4 CASSESAGQETQYF